This is a list of T cell receptor beta chains from one sample in a study of T cell responses to AZD1222 COVID-19 vaccine. The protocol was immunoSEQ multiplex PCR, while the TCRdb copy is restricted to in-frame clones and leaves out a portion. The table has 98,000 or so clones, 80% to 90% seen once. This sample comprised peripheral blood, obtained on day 0 of AZD1222 vaccination. The receptor set was obtained from an adult in good health. Both conserved end residues are part of each CDR3. The D gene is left open where the match is weak. For some rows the clone size is stated as once, few or many, or as a class when expanded; others skip it.

size | J | D | V | DNA | CDR3
NA | TRBJ2-5 | TRBD1 | TRBV5-6 | TGTGCCAGCAGGGGAAGGGGACAGAAAAGAGAGACCCAGTACTTC | CASRGRGQKRETQYF
NA | TRBJ1-1 | NA | TRBV7-9 | TGTGCCAGCAGCTTACGGGGACCTTCCACTGAAGCTTTCTTT | CASSLRGPSTEAFF
NA | TRBJ1-5 | NA | TRBV5-6 | TGTGCCAGCAGCTCCGAGCGGGACAATCAGCCCCAGCATTTT | CASSSERDNQPQHF
NA | TRBJ2-7 | NA | TRBV28 | TGTGCCAGCACTAGACTCCTTTTTCCCGAGCAGTACTTC | CASTRLLFPEQYF
few | TRBJ1-6 | TRBD1 | TRBV25-1 | TGTGCCAGCAGTGATTCGGGACAGGGATTCTCCTATAATTCACCCCTCCACTTT | CASSDSGQGFSYNSPLHF
NA | TRBJ2-3 | NA | TRBV7-2 | TGTGCCAGCAGCTTAGTAAGCACAGATACGCAGTATTTT | CASSLVSTDTQYF
NA | TRBJ2-5 | TRBD1 | TRBV10-3 | TGTGCCATCAGTGAGTCTGACAGGGGAGAGACCCAGTACTTC | CAISESDRGETQYF
NA | TRBJ1-5 | TRBD1 | TRBV6-5 | TGTGCCAGCAGCAACGACAGGGGTGGCAATCAGCCCCAGCATTTT | CASSNDRGGNQPQHF
NA | TRBJ1-2 | NA | TRBV4-3 | TGCGCCAGCAGCTGGGTGGTATCGGGTGGAAACACCTTC | CASSWVVSGGNTF
NA | TRBJ2-7 | NA | TRBV19 | TGTGCCAGTAGTATAGAGGAGGGAGAGTCCTACGAGCAGTACTTC | CASSIEEGESYEQYF
NA | TRBJ1-1 | NA | TRBV28 | TGTGCCAGCACCAGGGGTGGAATAACTGAAGCTTTCTTT | CASTRGGITEAFF
NA | TRBJ1-2 | TRBD1 | TRBV7-2 | TGTGCCAGCAGAGTCGACAGGGGGGGTAACTATGGCTACACCTTC | CASRVDRGGNYGYTF
few | TRBJ1-2 | NA | TRBV21-1 | TGTGCCAGCAGCAAGGTCGGACCTAAGGGCTTCTATGGCTACACCTTC | CASSKVGPKGFYGYTF
once | TRBJ2-7 | NA | TRBV19 | TGTGCCAGTAGTATCACCCCGGGACGCGGACAGCCCGAGCAGTACTTC | CASSITPGRGQPEQYF
NA | TRBJ2-7 | NA | TRBV27 | TGTGCCAGCAGTTATGGACGGGACACCTACGAGCAGTACTTC | CASSYGRDTYEQYF
NA | TRBJ1-2 | NA | TRBV24-1 | TGTGCCACCAGTCAGGGGCTGATCTATGGCTACACCTTC | CATSQGLIYGYTF
NA | TRBJ1-2 | NA | TRBV7-2 | TGTGCCAGCAGCTTAGGGGGGCTTAGGGGCTACACCTTC | CASSLGGLRGYTF
NA | TRBJ1-1 | NA | TRBV7-9 | TGTGCCAGCAGCCTATCTGGTGAAGCTTTCTTT | CASSLSGEAFF
NA | TRBJ2-7 | NA | TRBV21-1 | TGTGCCAGCAGCAAAAAAGGCGGGAGGGACACATACTACGAGCAGTACTTC | CASSKKGGRDTYYEQYF
NA | TRBJ2-7 | NA | TRBV14 | TGTGCCAGCAGCCAACTTGGGCAGGGGTACGAGCAGTACTTC | CASSQLGQGYEQYF
once | TRBJ1-5 | NA | TRBV19 | TGTGCCAGTAGTACCCCCCACCCCCAGGCCCTCTTCCAGCATTTT | CASSTPHPQALFQHF
NA | TRBJ2-1 | TRBD1 | TRBV29-1 | TGCAGCGTTGACAGGCAGGGGGACAATGAGCAGTTCTTC | CSVDRQGDNEQFF
NA | TRBJ2-7 | NA | TRBV28 | TGTGCCAGCAGTCCCCCCAGGAGGCTACCATACGAGCAGTACTTC | CASSPPRRLPYEQYF
NA | TRBJ1-2 | TRBD1 | TRBV6-2/TRBV6-3 | TGTGCCAGCAGTCTACAGGGGACCTTCTATGGCTACACCTTC | CASSLQGTFYGYTF
NA | TRBJ1-5 | NA | TRBV12-3/TRBV12-4 | TGTGCCAGCAGTTTGTCTTTGGGGCCCCAGCATTTT | CASSLSLGPQHF
NA | TRBJ2-6 | NA | TRBV27 | TGTGCCAGCAGGTTTAGGGTCTCTGGGGCCAACGTCCTGACTTTC | CASRFRVSGANVLTF
once | TRBJ1-4 | NA | TRBV7-9 | TGTGCCAGCAGCCGTGGCGGTAATGAAAAACTGTTTTTT | CASSRGGNEKLFF
NA | TRBJ1-1 | NA | TRBV11-2 | TGTGCCAGCAGAAGAGGACAGACCAACACTGAAGCTTTCTTT | CASRRGQTNTEAFF
NA | TRBJ1-1 | NA | TRBV19 | TGTGCCAGTAGAGGGGCGTCGTGGATGAACACTGAAGCTTTCTTT | CASRGASWMNTEAFF
NA | TRBJ1-1 | NA | TRBV25-1 | TGTGCCAGCAGTGAATCGTGGGGAGAAGCTTTCTTT | CASSESWGEAFF
NA | TRBJ1-2 | NA | TRBV6-5 | TGTGCCTACCAGGGTGGCTACACCTTC | CAYQGGYTF
NA | TRBJ1-2 | NA | TRBV19 | TGTGCCAGTAGTATAGGGTACGGGGACTATGGCTACACCTTC | CASSIGYGDYGYTF
NA | TRBJ2-5 | TRBD2 | TRBV10-2 | TGCGCCAGCAGTGAGATAGCGGGACAAGAGACCCAGTACTTC | CASSEIAGQETQYF
NA | TRBJ2-3 | NA | TRBV2 | TGTGCCACCACGGGCCCGGGTACGCAGTATTTT | CATTGPGTQYF
NA | TRBJ2-7 | NA | TRBV5-6 | TGTGCCAGCAGCTTCGGATACGAGCAGTACTTC | CASSFGYEQYF
NA | TRBJ1-2 | NA | TRBV5-1 | TGCGCCAGCAGCTTGGTAGCGGAATATGGCTACACCTTC | CASSLVAEYGYTF
NA | TRBJ1-1 | NA | TRBV7-2 | TGTGCCAGCAGCTTCGTTACGGCGTCTGAAGCTTTCTTT | CASSFVTASEAFF
NA | TRBJ1-5 | NA | TRBV6-5 | TGTGCCAGCAGTTACTGGACACTTAGCAATCAGCCCCAGCATTTT | CASSYWTLSNQPQHF
once | TRBJ2-7 | TRBD2 | TRBV4-3 | TGCGCCAGCAGCCAATTTTCGGGGACTAGCGGGGCCAGCTCCTACGAGCAGTACTTC | CASSQFSGTSGASSYEQYF
NA | TRBJ1-2 | TRBD1 | TRBV7-9 | TGTGCCAGCAGCCCCCGACAGGGGGGAGGCTATGGCTACACCTTC | CASSPRQGGGYGYTF
NA | TRBJ2-1 | NA | TRBV5-1 | TGCGCCAGCAGCTTGATAGAAAACAATGAGCAGTTCTTC | CASSLIENNEQFF
NA | TRBJ1-6 | TRBD1 | TRBV6-5 | TGTGCCAGCAGTCCTCAGGGGGCTAATTCACCCCTCCACTTT | CASSPQGANSPLHF
NA | TRBJ1-1 | NA | TRBV5-5 | TGTGCCAGCAGCTTAGACAGCTTGAACACTGAAGCTTTCTTT | CASSLDSLNTEAFF
NA | TRBJ1-1 | NA | TRBV24-1 | TGTGCCACCGCAGGAGCCAACACTGAAGCTTTCTTT | CATAGANTEAFF
NA | TRBJ1-6 | NA | TRBV7-2 | TGTGCCAGCAGCCCCGCTGGGTGGGGGCCCGGTTCACCCCTCCACTTT | CASSPAGWGPGSPLHF
NA | TRBJ1-3 | TRBD1 | TRBV7-9 | TGTGCCAGCAGCCCGAGGGACAGCTCTGGAAACACCATATATTTT | CASSPRDSSGNTIYF
once | TRBJ1-3 | NA | TRBV5-1 | TGCGCCAGCAGCTTGGATAGCTCTGGAAACACCATATATTTT | CASSLDSSGNTIYF
NA | TRBJ1-5 | NA | TRBV11-2 | TGTGCCAGCAGCTTGGGTTACCCTGGTCCCCAGCATTTT | CASSLGYPGPQHF